Listed below are T cell receptor beta chains from one sample, sequenced in a study of blood T cell repertoires in COVID-19. Repertoires were generated with immunoSEQ multiplex PCR, while TCRdb's copy carries only in-frame clones and drops some. The sample consists of some 110,000 clones, around 85% of them appearing once. The material sequenced was peripheral blood. The origin of the receptors is a woman aged 80 or over with COVID-19, enrolled during active disease. The CDR3 runs from the conserved cysteine through the conserved F or W. The D gene is left open where the match is weak.

CDR3: CASSQNTEAFF
V: TRBV19
D: NA
length: 11

CDR3: CASSLAQTGRYETQYF
V: TRBV5-1
D: NA
length: 16

CDR3: CASSPGLAEFQAQYF
V: TRBV5-4
D: TRBD2
length: 15

CDR3: CASSIDPDFREQYF
V: TRBV19
D: NA
length: 14

CDR3: CASSLGQASNEQFF
V: TRBV7-9
D: NA
length: 14

CDR3: CASSRDRGSSYEQYF
V: TRBV5-4
D: TRBD1
length: 15

CDR3: CATHSGRTGLSGANVLTF
V: TRBV28
D: NA
length: 18

CDR3: CASRTSRLTDTQYF
V: TRBV6-6
D: NA
length: 14

CDR3: CASSLQGYYGYTF
V: TRBV12-3/TRBV12-4
D: TRBD1
length: 13

CDR3: CASSQARTGGSEAFF
V: TRBV3-1/TRBV3-2
D: NA
length: 15

CDR3: CASSPRVDTEAFF
V: TRBV11-2
D: NA
length: 13

CDR3: CASSYGREGEQFF
V: TRBV6-7
D: NA
length: 13

CDR3: CASSLSSEAGELFF
V: TRBV5-8
D: NA
length: 14

CDR3: CASSRTRDNIPEQYF
V: TRBV5-1
D: NA
length: 15

CDR3: CASSLPSGMNTEAFF
V: TRBV7-2
D: NA
length: 15

CDR3: CAISDRERATNEKLFF
V: TRBV10-3
D: NA
length: 16

CDR3: CASSLEGVSYEQYF
V: TRBV5-4
D: NA
length: 14

CDR3: CASRVDRGEAFF
V: TRBV2
D: TRBD1
length: 12

CDR3: CASTAGHEQYF
V: TRBV28
D: NA
length: 11

CDR3: CASSFWTENEQFF
V: TRBV7-9
D: NA
length: 13

CDR3: CASSPDRDTQYF
V: TRBV7-8
D: NA
length: 12

CDR3: CASSRTGDGQPQHF
V: TRBV4-1
D: TRBD1
length: 14

CDR3: CASSGWRGNGELFF
V: TRBV7-9
D: NA
length: 14

CDR3: CASSPSDLGEQFF
V: TRBV3-1/TRBV3-2
D: NA
length: 13

CDR3: CASRQQGSYEQYF
V: TRBV28
D: TRBD1
length: 13

CDR3: CASSNPGHRNEKLFF
V: TRBV7-9
D: NA
length: 15

CDR3: CASSSTQGTGYQETQYF
V: TRBV7-9
D: NA
length: 17

CDR3: CASRRDRDNQPQHF
V: TRBV2
D: TRBD1
length: 14

CDR3: CATSRDRGGTEAFF
V: TRBV15
D: NA
length: 14

CDR3: CSAGEPGQGNQPQHF
V: TRBV20-1
D: TRBD1
length: 15

CDR3: CASRLDGLLSGEAFF
V: TRBV4-3
D: NA
length: 15

CDR3: CASSLGAGERTEAFF
V: TRBV5-1
D: NA
length: 15